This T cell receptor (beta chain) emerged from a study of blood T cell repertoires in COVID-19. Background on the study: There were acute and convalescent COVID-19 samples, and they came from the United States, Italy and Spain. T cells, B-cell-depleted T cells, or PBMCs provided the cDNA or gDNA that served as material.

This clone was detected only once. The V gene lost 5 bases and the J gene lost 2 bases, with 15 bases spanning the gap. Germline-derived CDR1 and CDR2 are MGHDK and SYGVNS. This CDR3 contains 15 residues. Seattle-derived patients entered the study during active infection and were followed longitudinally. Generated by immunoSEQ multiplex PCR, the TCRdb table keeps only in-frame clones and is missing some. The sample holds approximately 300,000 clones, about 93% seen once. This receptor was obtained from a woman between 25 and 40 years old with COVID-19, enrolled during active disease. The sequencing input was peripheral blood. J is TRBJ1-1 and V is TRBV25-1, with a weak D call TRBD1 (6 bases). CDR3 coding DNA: TGTGCCAGCAGTTTCCCAACAGGGACCAACACTGAAGCTTTCTTT. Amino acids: CASSFPTGTNTEAFF. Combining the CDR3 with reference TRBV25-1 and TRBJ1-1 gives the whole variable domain EADIYQTPRYLVIGTGKKITLECSQTMGHDKMYWYQQDPGMELHLIHYSYGVNSTEKGDLSSESTVSRIRTEHFPLTLESARPSHTSQYLCASSFPTGTNTEAFFGQGTRLTVV.